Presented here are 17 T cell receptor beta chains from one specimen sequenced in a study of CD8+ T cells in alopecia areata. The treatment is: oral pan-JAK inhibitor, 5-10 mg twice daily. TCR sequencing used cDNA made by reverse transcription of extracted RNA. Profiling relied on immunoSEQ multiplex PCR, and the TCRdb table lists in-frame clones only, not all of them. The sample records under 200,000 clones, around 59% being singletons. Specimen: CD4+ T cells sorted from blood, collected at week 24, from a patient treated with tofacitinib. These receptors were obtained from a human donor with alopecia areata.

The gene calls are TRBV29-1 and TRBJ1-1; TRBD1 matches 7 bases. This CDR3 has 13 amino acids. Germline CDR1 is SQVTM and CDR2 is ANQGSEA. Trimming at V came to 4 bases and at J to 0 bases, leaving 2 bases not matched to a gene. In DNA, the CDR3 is TGCAGCGTTGCAGGGGGAATGAACACTGAAGCTTTCTTT. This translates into CSVAGGMNTEAFF.

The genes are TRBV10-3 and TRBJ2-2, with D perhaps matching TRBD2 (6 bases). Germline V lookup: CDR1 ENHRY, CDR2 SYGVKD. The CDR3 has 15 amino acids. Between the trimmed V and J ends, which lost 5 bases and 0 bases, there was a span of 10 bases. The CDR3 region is CAISTGTSNTGELFF. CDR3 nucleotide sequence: TGTGCCATCAGTACCGGGACTTCGAACACCGGGGAGCTGTTTTTT.

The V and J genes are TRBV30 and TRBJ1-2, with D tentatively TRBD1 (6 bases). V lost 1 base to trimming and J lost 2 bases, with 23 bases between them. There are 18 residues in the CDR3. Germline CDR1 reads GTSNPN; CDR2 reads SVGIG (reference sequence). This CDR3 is CAWSGIFDGGLKNYGYTF. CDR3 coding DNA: TGTGCCTGGAGTGGAATATTTGACGGGGGGCTGAAGAACTATGGCTACACCTTC.

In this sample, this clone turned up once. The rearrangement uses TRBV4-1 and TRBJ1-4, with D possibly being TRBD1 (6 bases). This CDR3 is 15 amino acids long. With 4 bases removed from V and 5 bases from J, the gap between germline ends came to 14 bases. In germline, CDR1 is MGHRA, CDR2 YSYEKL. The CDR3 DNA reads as TGCGCCAGCAGCCGCATGTGGGGGGGCAATGAAAAACTGTTTTTT. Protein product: CASSRMWGGNEKLFF.

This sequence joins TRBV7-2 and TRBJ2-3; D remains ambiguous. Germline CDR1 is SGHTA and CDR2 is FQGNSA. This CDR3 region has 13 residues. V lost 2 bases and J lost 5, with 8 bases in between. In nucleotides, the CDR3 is TGTGCCAGCAGCTTACCGTCTGGAGATACGCAGTATTTT. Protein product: CASSLPSGDTQYF.

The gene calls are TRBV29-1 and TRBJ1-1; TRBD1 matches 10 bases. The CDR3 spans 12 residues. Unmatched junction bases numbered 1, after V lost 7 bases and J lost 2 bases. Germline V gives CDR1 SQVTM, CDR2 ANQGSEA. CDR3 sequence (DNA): TGCAGCGGGGACAGGGGTAACACTGAAGCTTTCTTT. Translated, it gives CSGDRGNTEAFF.

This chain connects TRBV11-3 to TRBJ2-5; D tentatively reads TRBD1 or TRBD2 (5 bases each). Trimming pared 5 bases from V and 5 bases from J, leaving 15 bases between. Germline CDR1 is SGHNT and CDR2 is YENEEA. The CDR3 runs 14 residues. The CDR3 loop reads CASSQGRPGETQYF. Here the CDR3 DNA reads TGTGCCAGCAGCCAGGGACGCCCAGGGGAGACCCAGTACTTC.

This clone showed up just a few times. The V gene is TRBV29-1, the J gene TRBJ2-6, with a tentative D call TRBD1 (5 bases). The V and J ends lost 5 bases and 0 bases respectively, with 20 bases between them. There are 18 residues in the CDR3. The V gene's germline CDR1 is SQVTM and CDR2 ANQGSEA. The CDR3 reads CSVLTGYLRDSGANVLTF. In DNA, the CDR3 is TGCAGCGTTCTAACAGGCTACCTACGAGACTCTGGGGCCAACGTCCTGACTTTC.

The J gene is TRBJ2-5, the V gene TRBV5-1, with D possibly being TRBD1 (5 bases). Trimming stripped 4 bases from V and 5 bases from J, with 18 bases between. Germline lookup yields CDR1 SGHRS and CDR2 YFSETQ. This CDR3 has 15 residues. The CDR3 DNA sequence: TGCGCCAGCAGCGGGGCAGGGCGTAGAGACGAGACCCAGTACTTC. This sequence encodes CASSGAGRRDETQYF. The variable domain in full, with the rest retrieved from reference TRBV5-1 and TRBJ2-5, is KAGVTQTPRYLIKTRGQQVTLSCSPISGHRSVSWYQQTPGQGLQFLFEYFSETQRNKGNFPGRFSGRQFSNSRSEMNVSTLELGDSALYLCASSGAGRRDETQYFGPGTRLLVL.

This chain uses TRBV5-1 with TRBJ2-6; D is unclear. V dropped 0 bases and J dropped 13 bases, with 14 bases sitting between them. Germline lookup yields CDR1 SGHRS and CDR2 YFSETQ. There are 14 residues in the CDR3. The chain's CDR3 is CASSLAAGPGVLTF. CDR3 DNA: TGCGCCAGCAGCTTGGCGGCCGGGCCTGGGGTCCTGACTTTC. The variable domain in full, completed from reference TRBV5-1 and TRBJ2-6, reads KAGVTQTPRYLIKTRGQQVTLSCSPISGHRSVSWYQQTPGQGLQFLFEYFSETQRNKGNFPGRFSGRQFSNSRSEMNVSTLELGDSALYLCASSLAAGPGVLTFGAGSRLTVL.

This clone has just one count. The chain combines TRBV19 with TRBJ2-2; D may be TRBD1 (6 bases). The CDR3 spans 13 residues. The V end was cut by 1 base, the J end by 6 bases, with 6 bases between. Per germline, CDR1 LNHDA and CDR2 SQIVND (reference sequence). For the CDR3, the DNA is TGTGCCAGTAGTATAGCAGGGGCCGGGGAGCTGTTTTTT. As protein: CASSIAGAGELFF.

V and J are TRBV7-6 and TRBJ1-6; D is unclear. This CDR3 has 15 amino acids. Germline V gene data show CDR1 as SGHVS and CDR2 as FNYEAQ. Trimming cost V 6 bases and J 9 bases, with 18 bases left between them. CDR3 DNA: TGTGCCAGCAGATCACTCCGGGAAGCGGGTTCACCCCTCCACTTT. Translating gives CASRSLREAGSPLHF. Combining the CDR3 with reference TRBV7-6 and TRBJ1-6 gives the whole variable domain GAGVSQSPRYKVTKRGQDVALRCDPISGHVSLYWYRQALGQGPEFLTYFNYEAQQDKSGLPNDRFSAERPEGSISTLTIQRTEQRDSAMYRCASRSLREAGSPLHFGNGTRLTVT.

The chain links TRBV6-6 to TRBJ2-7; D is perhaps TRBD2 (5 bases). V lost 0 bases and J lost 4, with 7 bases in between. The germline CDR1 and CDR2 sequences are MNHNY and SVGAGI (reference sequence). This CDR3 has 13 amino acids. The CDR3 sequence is CASSYSGDYEQYF. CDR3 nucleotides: TGTGCCAGCAGTTACTCCGGGGATTACGAGCAGTACTTC.

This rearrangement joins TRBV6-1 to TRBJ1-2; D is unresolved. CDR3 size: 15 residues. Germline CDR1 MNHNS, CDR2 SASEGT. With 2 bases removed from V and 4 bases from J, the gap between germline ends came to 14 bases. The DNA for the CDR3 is TGTGCCAGCAGTGAATTGAGTCTAGCGTCCTATGGCTACACCTTC. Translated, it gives CASSELSLASYGYTF.

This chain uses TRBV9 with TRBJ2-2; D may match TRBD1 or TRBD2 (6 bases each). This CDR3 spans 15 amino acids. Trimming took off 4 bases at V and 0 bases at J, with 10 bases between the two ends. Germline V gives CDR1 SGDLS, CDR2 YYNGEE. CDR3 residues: CASSIGGSNTGELFF. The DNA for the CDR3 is TGTGCCAGCAGCATCGGGGGCTCGAACACCGGGGAGCTGTTTTTT. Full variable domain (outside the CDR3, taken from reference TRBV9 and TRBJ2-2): DSGVTQTPKHLITATGQRVTLRCSPRSGDLSVYWYQQSLDQGLQFLIQYYNGEERAKGNILERFSAQQFPDLHSELNLSSLELGDSALYFCASSIGGSNTGELFFGEGSRLTVL.

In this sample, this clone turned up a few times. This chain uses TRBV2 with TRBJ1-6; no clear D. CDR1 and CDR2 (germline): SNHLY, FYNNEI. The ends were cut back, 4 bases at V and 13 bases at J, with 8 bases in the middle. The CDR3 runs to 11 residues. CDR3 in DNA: TGTGCCAGCAGTGTTAGTTTCCCCCTCCACTTT. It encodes CASSVSFPLHF.

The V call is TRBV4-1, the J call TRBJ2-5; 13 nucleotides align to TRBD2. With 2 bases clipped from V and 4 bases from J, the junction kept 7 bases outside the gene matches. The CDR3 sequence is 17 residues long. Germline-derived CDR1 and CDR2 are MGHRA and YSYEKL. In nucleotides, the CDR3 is TGCGCCAGCAGCCAACGCAGGACTAGCGGGGGTGGAGAGACCCAGTACTTC. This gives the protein CASSQRRTSGGGETQYF.